This is a list of T cell receptor beta chains from one sample in a study of cytomegalovirus exposure and HLA in healthy donors. TCRdb keeps only in-frame clones here, not all; method: immunoSEQ multiplex PCR. Here the sample spans some 74,000 clones, 50% to 80% being singletons. The sample was PBMCs. The receptors originated from a man aged 35 to 55 in good health and CMV-seropositive. Each CDR3 is given with its conserved first and last residue. Each record gives: CDR3 DNA, CDR3 protein, V gene, J gene, clone size, D gene. The D gene is left open where the match is weak. Clone sizes are given selectively: once, few, many, or a class where the clone is expanded.

CDR3nt: TGTGCCAGCAACGGGGGGAGGACTGAAGCTTTCTTT; CDR3aa: CASNGGRTEAFF; v_gene: TRBV2; j_gene: TRBJ1-1; abundance: NA; d_gene: NA
CDR3nt: TGTGCCAGCAGCGAGAGCGGGTACACTGAAGCTTTCTTT; CDR3aa: CASSESGYTEAFF; v_gene: TRBV7-3; j_gene: TRBJ1-1; abundance: few; d_gene: NA
CDR3nt: TGTGCCAGCAGCTTAGTCCTCGGAGGAGACTATGGCTACACCTTC; CDR3aa: CASSLVLGGDYGYTF; v_gene: TRBV7-9; j_gene: TRBJ1-2; abundance: NA; d_gene: NA
CDR3nt: TGTGCCAGCAGCCCGGCGGGGGGCGTTACTGAAGCTTTCTTT; CDR3aa: CASSPAGGVTEAFF; v_gene: TRBV11-2; j_gene: TRBJ1-1; abundance: NA; d_gene: NA
CDR3nt: TGTGCCAGCAGCTGGGGCCGGGGGGCGAGCTCCTACGAGCAGTACTTC; CDR3aa: CASSWGRGASSYEQYF; v_gene: TRBV5-6; j_gene: TRBJ2-7; abundance: NA; d_gene: NA
CDR3nt: TGTGCCAGCAGTTTGAGGGCCCAGAACACTGAAGCTTTCTTT; CDR3aa: CASSLRAQNTEAFF; v_gene: TRBV27; j_gene: TRBJ1-1; abundance: NA; d_gene: NA
CDR3nt: TGTGCCAGCAGTCCAGGGGGCGGTTACCCTGAAGCTTTCTTT; CDR3aa: CASSPGGGYPEAFF; v_gene: TRBV28; j_gene: TRBJ1-1; abundance: NA; d_gene: TRBD1
CDR3nt: TGTGCCAGCAGGACGGAAGGGGGCTCCTACGAGCAGTACTTC; CDR3aa: CASRTEGGSYEQYF; v_gene: TRBV27; j_gene: TRBJ2-7; abundance: few; d_gene: NA
CDR3nt: TGCGCCAGCACCATAGGTAGCACTAATGAAAAACTGTTTTTT; CDR3aa: CASTIGSTNEKLFF; v_gene: TRBV5-1; j_gene: TRBJ1-4; abundance: NA; d_gene: NA
CDR3nt: TGTGCCAGCAGTGAAATGCGGACAACTGAAGCTTTCTTT; CDR3aa: CASSEMRTTEAFF; v_gene: TRBV2; j_gene: TRBJ1-1; abundance: NA; d_gene: NA
CDR3nt: TGTGCCAGCAGCCCCCGGGGTGACGAAAAACTGTTTTTT; CDR3aa: CASSPRGDEKLFF; v_gene: TRBV5-4; j_gene: TRBJ1-4; abundance: NA; d_gene: NA
CDR3nt: TGCGCCAGCAGACGACAGGGTAACTATGGCTACACCTTC; CDR3aa: CASRRQGNYGYTF; v_gene: TRBV5-1; j_gene: TRBJ1-2; abundance: NA; d_gene: TRBD1
CDR3nt: TGTGCCAGCGGGGACAGGAGCACAGATACGCAGTATTTT; CDR3aa: CASGDRSTDTQYF; v_gene: TRBV28; j_gene: TRBJ2-3; abundance: NA; d_gene: TRBD1
CDR3nt: TGCGCCAGCAGCTTGCCGGGGACAGGGGGCCACAATGGCTACACCTTC; CDR3aa: CASSLPGTGGHNGYTF; v_gene: TRBV5-1; j_gene: TRBJ1-2; abundance: once; d_gene: TRBD1
CDR3nt: TGTGCCAGCACTTGGGCAGGGGGGCAAGAGACCCAGTACTTC; CDR3aa: CASTWAGGQETQYF; v_gene: TRBV5-6; j_gene: TRBJ2-5; abundance: NA; d_gene: NA
CDR3nt: TGTGCCAGCAGCCAGACGGGGGACTATGGCTACACCTTC; CDR3aa: CASSQTGDYGYTF; v_gene: TRBV7-9; j_gene: TRBJ1-2; abundance: few; d_gene: NA
CDR3nt: TGTGCCAGCAGCCCCGCACATCAGTTAAGATACGAGCAGTACTTC; CDR3aa: CASSPAHQLRYEQYF; v_gene: TRBV27; j_gene: TRBJ2-7; abundance: NA; d_gene: NA
CDR3nt: TGTGCCAGCAGCTTAGATATCGGGGATGGCTACACCTTC; CDR3aa: CASSLDIGDGYTF; v_gene: TRBV11-2; j_gene: TRBJ1-2; abundance: NA; d_gene: NA
CDR3nt: TGTGCCAGCAGCCTGACAGGGGTTAAAACTGAAGCTTTCTTT; CDR3aa: CASSLTGVKTEAFF; v_gene: TRBV28; j_gene: TRBJ1-1; abundance: once; d_gene: TRBD1
CDR3nt: TGTGCCAGTAGTCCTTCCGGGACAAACACTGAAGCTTTCTTT; CDR3aa: CASSPSGTNTEAFF; v_gene: TRBV19; j_gene: TRBJ1-1; abundance: few; d_gene: NA
CDR3nt: TGTGCCAGCAGAGCTCCCGGGGTCTATGGCTACACCTTC; CDR3aa: CASRAPGVYGYTF; v_gene: TRBV2; j_gene: TRBJ1-2; abundance: few; d_gene: NA
CDR3nt: TGTGCCAGCAGCGTACAGACTAGCGGGGCCGTAGATACGCAGTATTTT; CDR3aa: CASSVQTSGAVDTQYF; v_gene: TRBV9; j_gene: TRBJ2-3; abundance: NA; d_gene: TRBD2
CDR3nt: TGTGCCAGCAGTCCGCAGGGGGCGAACACTGAAGCTTTCTTT; CDR3aa: CASSPQGANTEAFF; v_gene: TRBV5-4; j_gene: TRBJ1-1; abundance: NA; d_gene: TRBD1
CDR3nt: TGTGCCATCAGTGATCGCCCTAGCTTTGGGGATGAGCAGTTCTTC; CDR3aa: CAISDRPSFGDEQFF; v_gene: TRBV10-3; j_gene: TRBJ2-1; abundance: NA; d_gene: NA
CDR3nt: TGTGCCAGCAGCTTATTCCACTCTGGGGCCAACGTCCTGACTTTC; CDR3aa: CASSLFHSGANVLTF; v_gene: TRBV7-9; j_gene: TRBJ2-6; abundance: NA; d_gene: NA
CDR3nt: TGTGCCACCAGCAGAGATAGGTGGGGGCGCGGGAGGACTGGGGCCAACGTCCTGACTTTC; CDR3aa: CATSRDRWGRGRTGANVLTF; v_gene: TRBV15; j_gene: TRBJ2-6; abundance: NA; d_gene: TRBD2
CDR3nt: TGCGCCAGCAGCTTGGTAGCCTCTTCTCCTAATGAAAAACTGTTTTTT; CDR3aa: CASSLVASSPNEKLFF; v_gene: TRBV5-1; j_gene: TRBJ1-4; abundance: NA; d_gene: NA
CDR3nt: TGCAGCGTTGCAAAGGATATGGGTAGAGGAGCTTTCTTT; CDR3aa: CSVAKDMGRGAFF; v_gene: TRBV29-1; j_gene: TRBJ1-1; abundance: NA; d_gene: NA
CDR3nt: TGCGCCAGCAGCCAAAACATGAGAGGCTGGTCACCCCTCCACTTT; CDR3aa: CASSQNMRGWSPLHF; v_gene: TRBV5-1; j_gene: TRBJ1-6; abundance: NA; d_gene: NA
CDR3nt: TGCGCCAGCACCGCGACAGGGGCGGGAACGGGGTGGACTGAAGCTTTCTTT; CDR3aa: CASTATGAGTGWTEAFF; v_gene: TRBV23-1; j_gene: TRBJ1-1; abundance: NA; d_gene: TRBD1
CDR3nt: TGCGCCAGCAGCTTTGAGACAGGGGTTAATGAAAAACTGTTTTTT; CDR3aa: CASSFETGVNEKLFF; v_gene: TRBV5-1; j_gene: TRBJ1-4; abundance: NA; d_gene: TRBD1
CDR3nt: TGTGCCAGCAGCTTTTGGGGGGGGTCTGCCGAGCAGTACTTC; CDR3aa: CASSFWGGSAEQYF; v_gene: TRBV5-4; j_gene: TRBJ2-7; abundance: NA; d_gene: TRBD2
CDR3nt: TGTGCCAGCAGTCCTCCGGGAGGGGGCGGCACCGGGGAGCTGTTTTTT; CDR3aa: CASSPPGGGGTGELFF; v_gene: TRBV2; j_gene: TRBJ2-2; abundance: few; d_gene: NA
CDR3nt: TGTGCCAGCAGCCCTTTAACAGGGAACGCTCAAGGCTACACCTTC; CDR3aa: CASSPLTGNAQGYTF; v_gene: TRBV7-8; j_gene: TRBJ1-2; abundance: NA; d_gene: NA
CDR3nt: TGTGCCAGCAGCTTAGACGGGGACGAGCAGTACTTC; CDR3aa: CASSLDGDEQYF; v_gene: TRBV7-2; j_gene: TRBJ2-7; abundance: NA; d_gene: NA
CDR3nt: TGTGCCAGTCGGCCCGGGGGGAGGGAGCAGCCCCAGCATTTT; CDR3aa: CASRPGGREQPQHF; v_gene: TRBV19; j_gene: TRBJ1-5; abundance: NA; d_gene: NA
CDR3nt: TGTGCCCGGGGCTCTGGAAACACCATATATTTT; CDR3aa: CARGSGNTIYF; v_gene: TRBV30; j_gene: TRBJ1-3; abundance: NA; d_gene: NA
CDR3nt: TGTGCCAGCAGCTCGACAGTCTCTGGAAACACCATATATTTT; CDR3aa: CASSSTVSGNTIYF; v_gene: TRBV7-6; j_gene: TRBJ1-3; abundance: NA; d_gene: NA
CDR3nt: TGTGCCAGCAGGGGGACATTAAGTACTGAAAAACTGTTTTTT; CDR3aa: CASRGTLSTEKLFF; v_gene: TRBV2; j_gene: TRBJ1-4; abundance: NA; d_gene: NA
CDR3nt: TGTGCCAGCAGCCCCATCCAGGGAACCACAGATACGCAGTATTTT; CDR3aa: CASSPIQGTTDTQYF; v_gene: TRBV5-4; j_gene: TRBJ2-3; abundance: NA; d_gene: NA
CDR3nt: TGTGCCAGTATCGTGTATGGACAGGAGGACAATGAGCAGTTCTTC; CDR3aa: CASIVYGQEDNEQFF; v_gene: TRBV7-2; j_gene: TRBJ2-1; abundance: once; d_gene: TRBD1
CDR3nt: TGTGCCAGCAGCTTAGCGATGTGGTCTAGCGGGGGGACTAGGGGGCTCAATGAGCAGTTCTTC; CDR3aa: CASSLAMWSSGGTRGLNEQFF; v_gene: TRBV7-8; j_gene: TRBJ2-1; abundance: NA; d_gene: TRBD2